These T cell receptor beta chains were read from a single sample in a study of blood T cell repertoires in COVID-19. Assay used: immunoSEQ multiplex PCR; TCRdb lists only in-frame clones, some missing. The table shows 200,000 to 250,000 clones, with 82% occurring only once. What was sequenced was PBMCs or T cells enriched from blood (not recorded which). The receptors stem from a woman aged 55-69 years who had recovered from COVID-19. Both conserved end residues are part of each CDR3. Fields, in order: V gene, clone size, CDR3 length, J gene, D gene, CDR3 protein, CDR3 DNA. A D gene is named only where the DNA matches it firmly. Some rows have no size entry. The others give once, few or many, or a class for an expanded clone.

TRBV4-2	-	16	TRBJ2-2	-	CASSLGRKVDTGELFF	TGTGCCAGCAGTTTAGGCAGGAAGGTCGACACCGGGGAGCTGTTTTTT
TRBV19	few	17	TRBJ1-5	TRBD1	CASSTWTGRNTDQPQHF	TGTGCCAGTAGTACCTGGACAGGGAGGAATACGGATCAGCCCCAGCATTTT
TRBV19	-	13	TRBJ2-2	-	CASRQRHSGELFF	TGTGCCAGCAGACAGAGACACTCCGGGGAGCTGTTTTTT
TRBV3-1/TRBV3-2	-	19	TRBJ2-1	TRBD2	CASSPILGLAGQFYNEQFF	TGTGCCAGCAGCCCTATCCTCGGACTAGCGGGCCAATTTTACAATGAGCAGTTCTTC
TRBV4-3	-	15	TRBJ2-7	TRBD2	CASSQDRTSGYEQYF	TGCGCCAGCAGCCAAGATAGGACTAGCGGCTACGAGCAGTACTTC
TRBV7-8	few	14	TRBJ2-3	-	CASSPPGGTDTQYF	TGTGCCAGCAGCCCCCCTGGAGGCACAGATACGCAGTATTTT
TRBV6-6	-	16	TRBJ1-4	-	CASSLRQDTTNEKLFF	TGTGCCAGCAGTCTCCGACAGGATACAACTAATGAAAAACTGTTTTTT
TRBV9	-	14	TRBJ2-1	-	CASSVATTDNEQFF	TGTGCCAGCAGCGTAGCTACGACAGACAATGAGCAGTTCTTC
TRBV2	-	16	TRBJ2-7	-	CASSEVPVGYSHEQYF	TGTGCCAGCAGTGAGGTCCCGGTCGGTTATAGCCACGAGCAGTACTTC
TRBV4-3	-	15	TRBJ1-2	-	CASSPQVGGRDGYTF	TGCGCCAGCAGCCCTCAGGTGGGGGGGCGGGATGGCTACACCTTC
TRBV19	once	13	TRBJ1-1	-	CASSIRQVPEAFF	TGTGCCAGTAGTATAAGACAGGTACCTGAAGCTTTCTTT
TRBV7-3	-	15	TRBJ2-7	TRBD2	CASSPTGTTTGEQYF	TGTGCCAGCAGCCCGACCGGGACTACAACGGGCGAGCAGTACTTC
TRBV7-3	few	17	TRBJ1-1	-	CASSLGAFIGLGTEAFF	TGTGCCAGCAGCTTAGGGGCATTCATCGGTTTGGGCACTGAAGCTTTCTTT
TRBV20-1	-	14	TRBJ2-7	TRBD1	CSASDRGRPYEQYF	TGCAGTGCTAGTGACAGGGGGCGTCCCTACGAGCAGTACTTC
TRBV6-6	few	15	TRBJ2-1	-	CASSSSGTYYNEQFF	TGTGCCAGCAGTTCTTCAGGAACCTATTACAATGAGCAGTTCTTC
TRBV6-6	-	18	TRBJ2-5	-	CASSLKRRGATRLETQYF	TGTGCCAGCAGTCTTAAAAGGCGGGGAGCTACCCGCTTGGAGACCCAGTACTTC